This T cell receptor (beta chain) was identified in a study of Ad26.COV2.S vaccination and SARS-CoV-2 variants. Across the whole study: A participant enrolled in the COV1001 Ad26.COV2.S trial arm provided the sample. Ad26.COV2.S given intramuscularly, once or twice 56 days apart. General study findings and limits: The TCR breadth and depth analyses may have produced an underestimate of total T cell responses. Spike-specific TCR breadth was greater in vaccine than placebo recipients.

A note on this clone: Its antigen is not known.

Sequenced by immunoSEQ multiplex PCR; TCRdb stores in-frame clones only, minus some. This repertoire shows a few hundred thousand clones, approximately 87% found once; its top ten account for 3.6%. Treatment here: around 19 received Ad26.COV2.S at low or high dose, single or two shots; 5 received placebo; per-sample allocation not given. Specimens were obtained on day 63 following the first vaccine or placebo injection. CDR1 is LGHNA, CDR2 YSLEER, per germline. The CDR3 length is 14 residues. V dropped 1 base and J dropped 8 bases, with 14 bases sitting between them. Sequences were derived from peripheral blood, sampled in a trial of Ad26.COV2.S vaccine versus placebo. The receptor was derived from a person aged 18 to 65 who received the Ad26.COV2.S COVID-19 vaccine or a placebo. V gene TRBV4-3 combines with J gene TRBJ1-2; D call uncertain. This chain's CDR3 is CASSQVERDLGYTF. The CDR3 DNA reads TGCGCCAGCAGCCAAGTTGAGAGGGATTTAGGCTACACCTTC.